This T cell receptor beta chain was identified in a study of T cells in Graves' hyperthyroidism and ophthalmopathy. General study results and limits: Most expanded thyroid clonotypes above 0.001 recurred in blood.

Germline V CDR1 and CDR2: LNHNV, YYDKDF (reference sequence). Inclusive of both ends, the CDR3 amounts to 10 amino acids. Authors of the study amplified TCR beta CDR3 regions from RNA transcripts. The primer set for the first-round RT-PCR of the TCR CDR3 was HTBI. TCRdb re-called the multiplex PCR reads through MiXCR, storing one row per CDR3 protein. The data contain 610,000 or so distinct CDR3 sequences, roughly 50% of them singletons. Patients aged 18 to 65 had newly diagnosed hyperthyroidism that had lasted under 2 months. As regards this clonotype: Its antigen is undetermined. A read error is likely, as this CDR3 ends without the conserved phenylalanine or tryptophan. It is unclear where the CDR3 begins or ends on the DNA, so no DNA is shown, and the CDR3 is as TCRdb lists it.

The sample consisted of peripheral blood or thyroid tissue (not recorded which). The chain has TRBV15 and TRBJ1-6; the D segment call TRBD1 is taken from the table without a DNA check. The TCR was taken from a woman between 18 and 29 years old with Graves' hyperthyroidism. The CDR3 region is CATSRSLPHY.